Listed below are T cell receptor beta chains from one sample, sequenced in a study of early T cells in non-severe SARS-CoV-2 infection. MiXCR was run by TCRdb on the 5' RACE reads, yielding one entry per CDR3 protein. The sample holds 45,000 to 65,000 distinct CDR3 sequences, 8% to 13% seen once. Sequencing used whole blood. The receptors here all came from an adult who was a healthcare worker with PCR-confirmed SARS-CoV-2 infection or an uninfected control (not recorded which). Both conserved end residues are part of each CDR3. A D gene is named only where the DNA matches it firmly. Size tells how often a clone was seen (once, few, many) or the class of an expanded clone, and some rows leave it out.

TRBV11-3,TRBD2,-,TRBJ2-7,TGTGCCAGCAGCGGAGGTCTAGCGGGAGGGGCCTACGAGCAGTACTTC,CASSGGLAGGAYEQYF
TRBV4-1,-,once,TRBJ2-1,TGCGCCAGCAGCCAGGGACTTCTAGCCGGGCGTCACAATGAGCAGTTCTTC,CASSQGLLAGRHNEQFF
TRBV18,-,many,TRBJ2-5,TGTGCCAGCTCACCGCCCGGGACATCGACGGAGACCCAGTACTTC,CASSPPGTSTETQYF
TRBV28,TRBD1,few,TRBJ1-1,TGTGCCAGCAGTTTCAGGGGGCTGACGGCAGCTTTCTTT,CASSFRGLTAAFF
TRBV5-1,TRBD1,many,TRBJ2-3,TGCGCCAGCAGCACGCGGACAGGGGTGAGCACAGATACGCAGTATTTT,CASSTRTGVSTDTQYF
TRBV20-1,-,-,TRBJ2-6,TGCAGTGCTAGAGATCTGTCTCGAAACTCTGGGGCCAACGTCCTGACTTTC,CSARDLSRNSGANVLTF
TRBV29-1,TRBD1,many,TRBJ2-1,TGCAGCGTTCCCGGGACAGAGTACGGCAATGAGCAGTTCTTC,CSVPGTEYGNEQFF
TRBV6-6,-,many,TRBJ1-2,TGTGCCAGCAGCCCTTCTTTGAGATCTAACTATGGCTACACCTTC,CASSPSLRSNYGYTF
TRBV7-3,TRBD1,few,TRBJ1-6,TGTGCCAGCAGCCGAGGGGGCTTCGGTTCACCCCTCCACTTT,CASSRGGFGSPLHF
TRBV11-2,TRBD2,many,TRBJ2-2,TGTGCCAGCAGCCCTACTAGCGGGGGGGCGAGCGCCGGGGAGCTGTTTTTT,CASSPTSGGASAGELFF
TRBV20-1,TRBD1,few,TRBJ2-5,TGCAGTGCTGCGCGGGACAGGGGGCAGTGGTCGACCCAGTACTTC,CSAARDRGQWSTQYF
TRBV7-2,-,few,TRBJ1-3,TGTGCCAGCAGCTTAGGGGTAACCGGAAACACCATATATTTT,CASSLGVTGNTIYF
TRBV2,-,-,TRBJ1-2,TGTGCCAGCAGGCGGGACTCTTCCTATGGCTACACCTTC,CASRRDSSYGYTF
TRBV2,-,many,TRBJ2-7,TGTGCCAGCAGTACCGGGACCATCTACGAGCAGTACTTC,CASSTGTIYEQYF
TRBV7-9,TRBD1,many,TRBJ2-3,TGTGCCAGCAGCCTACGACAGGGGCTTGGCACAGATACGCAGTATTTT,CASSLRQGLGTDTQYF
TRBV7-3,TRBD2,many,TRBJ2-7,TGTGCCAGCAGCCAACTGACTAGCGGCTTTCGCGAGCAGTACTTC,CASSQLTSGFREQYF
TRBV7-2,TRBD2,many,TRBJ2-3,TGTGCCAGCAACCTGGGACTAGGGACAGATACGCAGTATTTT,CASNLGLGTDTQYF
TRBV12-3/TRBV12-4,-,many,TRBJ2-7,TGTGCCAGCAGTAACAGGGAAAGCTCCTACGAGCAGTACTTC,CASSNRESSYEQYF
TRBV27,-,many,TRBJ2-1,TGTGCCAGCAGTTTGGTTACCCGGGGGAGCTCCTACAATGAGCAGTTCTTC,CASSLVTRGSSYNEQFF
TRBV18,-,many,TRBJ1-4,TGTGCCAGCTCACTTTCGATTGGGGACTACGAAAAACTGTTTTTT,CASSLSIGDYEKLFF
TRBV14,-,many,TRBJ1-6,TGTGCCAGCAGCCGGGCGAGGACGGATAATTCACCCCTCCACTTT,CASSRARTDNSPLHF
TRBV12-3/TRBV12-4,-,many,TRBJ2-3,TGTGCCAGCAGTTTTGGTAATCTAGGGGGAATAAGAGATACGCAGTATTTT,CASSFGNLGGIRDTQYF
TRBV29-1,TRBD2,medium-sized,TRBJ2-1,TGCAGCGTATGGACTAGCGGGGGTTACAATGAGCAGTTCTTC,CSVWTSGGYNEQFF
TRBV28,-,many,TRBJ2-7,TGTGCCAGCAGTTTAACCTACGAGCAGTACTTC,CASSLTYEQYF
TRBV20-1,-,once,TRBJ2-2,TGCAGTGCTAGAGATGCTAGGGGGGACACCGGGGTGCTGTTTTTT,CSARDARGDTGVLFF
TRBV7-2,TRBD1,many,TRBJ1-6,TGTGCCAGCAGCTTGTACAGGGGGAAGGATTCACCCCTCCACTTT,CASSLYRGKDSPLHF
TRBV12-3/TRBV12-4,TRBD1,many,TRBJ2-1,TGTGCCAGCAGGTACTTCCCGGGACAGGTCTACAATGAGCAGTTCTTC,CASRYFPGQVYNEQFF
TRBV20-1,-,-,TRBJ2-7,TGCAGTGCACGGCTGGACAACTCCTACGAGCAGTACTTC,CSARLDNSYEQYF
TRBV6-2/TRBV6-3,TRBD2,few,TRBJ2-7,TGTGCCAGCAGTTCCGGGACTAGCGGGAACGAGCAGTACTTC,CASSSGTSGNEQYF
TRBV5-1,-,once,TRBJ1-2,TGCGCCAGCAGCTTGGCCGAGGACGGGGACCACTATGGCTACACCTTC,CASSLAEDGDHYGYTF
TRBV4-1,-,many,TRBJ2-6,TGCGCCAGCACCCAAACAGCACCATCTGGGGCCAACGTCCTGACTTTC,CASTQTAPSGANVLTF
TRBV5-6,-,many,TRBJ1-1,TGTGCCAGCAGCGGGCTCCGGGGGGCAAGGTCGCTTGAAGCTTTCTTT,CASSGLRGARSLEAFF
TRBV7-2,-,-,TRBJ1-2,TGTGCCGGCAGCATCAGAAGGGGTCACGGAGGGGCCCCAAACTATGGCTACACCTTC,CAGSIRRGHGGAPNYGYTF
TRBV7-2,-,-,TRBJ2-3,TGTGCCAGCAGCCCGGGCAGTTCCACAGATACGCAGTATTTT,CASSPGSSTDTQYF
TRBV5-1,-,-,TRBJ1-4,TGCGCCAGCAGGGCCACAGTTCTCGGCTCCAATGAAAAACTGTTTTTT,CASRATVLGSNEKLFF
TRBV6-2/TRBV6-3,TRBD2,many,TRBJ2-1,TGTGCCAGCAGTTATGGGACTAGCAATGAGCAGTTCTTC,CASSYGTSNEQFF
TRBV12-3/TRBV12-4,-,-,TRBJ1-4,TGTGCCAGCAGTTTCAGTGAAAAACTGTTTTTT,CASSFSEKLFF
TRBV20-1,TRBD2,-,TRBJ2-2,TGCAGTGCTAGGTCTTCCGGGACTACTCCCCGAATGGGAAACACCGGGGAGCTGTTTTTT,CSARSSGTTPRMGNTGELFF
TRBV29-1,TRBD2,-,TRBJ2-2,TGCAGCGTGGGGGAGGGGACTCTCACCGGGGAGCTGTTTTTT,CSVGEGTLTGELFF
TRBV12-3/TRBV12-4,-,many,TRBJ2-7,TGTGCCAGCAGTCCACACCAAACAGGGACCGCCGAGCAGTACTTC,CASSPHQTGTAEQYF
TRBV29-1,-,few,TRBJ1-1,TGCAGCGTTAGCCATTCGACGATGAACACTGAAGCTTTCTTT,CSVSHSTMNTEAFF
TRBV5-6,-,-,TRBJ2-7,TGTGCCAGCAGCTGGACAGAGGGTAACGGCGAGCAGTACTTC,CASSWTEGNGEQYF
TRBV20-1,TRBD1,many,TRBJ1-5,TGCAGTGCTCCTAGACAGGGGGGTCAGCCCCAGCATTTT,CSAPRQGGQPQHF
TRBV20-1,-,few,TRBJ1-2,TGCAGCGGGAGGGAGGACAGCTATGGCTACACCTTC,CSGREDSYGYTF
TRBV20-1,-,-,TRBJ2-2,TGCAGTGCTTCAAGACCGACCCAGGGGCCCGGGGAGCTGTTTTTT,CSASRPTQGPGELFF
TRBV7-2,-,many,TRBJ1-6,TGTGCCAGCAGCGAAGAGGGGGGAATGGGATCACCCCTCCACTTT,CASSEEGGMGSPLHF
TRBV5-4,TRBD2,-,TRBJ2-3,TGTGCCAGCAGCGCGCAGCGGGGAGGTGGGACAGATACGCAGTATTTT,CASSAQRGGGTDTQYF
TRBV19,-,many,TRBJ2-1,TGTGCCAGTAGGGGGGGTGCGGAAATACACAATGAGCAGTTCTTC,CASRGGAEIHNEQFF
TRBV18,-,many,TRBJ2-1,TGTGCCAGCTCACCACCGGTCACGTCCGACAATGAGCAGTTCTTC,CASSPPVTSDNEQFF
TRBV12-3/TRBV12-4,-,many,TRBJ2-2,TGTGCCAGCAGTCTAGCCGGTACCGGGGAGCTGTTTTTT,CASSLAGTGELFF
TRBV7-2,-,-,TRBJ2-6,TGTGCCAGCAGCAGGCCCCGGGACATTTTGTCTGGGGCCAACGTCCTGACTTTC,CASSRPRDILSGANVLTF
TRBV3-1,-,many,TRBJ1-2,TGTGCCAGCAGCCAAGATCTTGCAAGCTGGGGTCGGGGCTACACCTTC,CASSQDLASWGRGYTF
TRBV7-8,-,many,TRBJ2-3,TGTGCCAGCGGTTATACTAAGAGGGGCAGCACAGATACGCAGTATTTT,CASGYTKRGSTDTQYF
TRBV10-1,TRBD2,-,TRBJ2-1,TGCGCCAGCAGTCCACGGACTAGCGCAACTGGACGGCTTGCCAATGAGCAGTTCTTC,CASSPRTSATGRLANEQFF
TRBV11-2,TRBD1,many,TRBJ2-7,TGTGCCAGCAGCTTACGTGGACAGGGGCCCTACGAGCAGTACTTC,CASSLRGQGPYEQYF
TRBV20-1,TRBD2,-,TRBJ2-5,TGCAGTGCCACACCGGGACTACAAGAGACCCAGTACTTC,CSATPGLQETQYF
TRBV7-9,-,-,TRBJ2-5,TGTGCCAGCAGCCCCTCTGCGGAGACCCAGTACTTC,CASSPSAETQYF
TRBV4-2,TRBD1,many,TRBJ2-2,TGTGCCAGCAGCCAAGAATTACAGGGGGGAGGATCCGGGGAGCTGTTTTTT,CASSQELQGGGSGELFF
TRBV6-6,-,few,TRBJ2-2,TGTGCCAGCAGTGAAGAAACCGGGGAGCTGTTTTTT,CASSEETGELFF
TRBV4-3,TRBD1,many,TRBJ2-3,TGCGCCAGCAGCCCAGGACAGGGGTCAGATACGCAGTATTTT,CASSPGQGSDTQYF